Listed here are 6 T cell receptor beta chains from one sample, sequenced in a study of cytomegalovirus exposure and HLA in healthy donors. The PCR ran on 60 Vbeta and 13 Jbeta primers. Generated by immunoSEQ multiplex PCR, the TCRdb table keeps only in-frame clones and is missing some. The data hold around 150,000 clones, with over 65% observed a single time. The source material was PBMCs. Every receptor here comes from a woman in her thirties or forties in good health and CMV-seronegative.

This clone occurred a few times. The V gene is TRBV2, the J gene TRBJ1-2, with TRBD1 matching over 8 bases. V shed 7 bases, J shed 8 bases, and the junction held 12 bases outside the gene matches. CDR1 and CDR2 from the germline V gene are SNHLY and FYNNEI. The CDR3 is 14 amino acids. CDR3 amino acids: CASTIGQGVGGYTF. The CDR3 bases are TGTGCCAGCACCATAGGACAGGGAGTCGGGGGCTACACCTTC.

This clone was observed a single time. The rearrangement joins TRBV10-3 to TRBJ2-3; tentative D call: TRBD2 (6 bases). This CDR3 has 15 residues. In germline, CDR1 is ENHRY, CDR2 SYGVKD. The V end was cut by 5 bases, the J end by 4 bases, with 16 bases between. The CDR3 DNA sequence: TGTGCCATCAGTTCCGAGGGGCGGGGCCCAGATACGCAGTATTTT. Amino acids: CAISSEGRGPDTQYF.

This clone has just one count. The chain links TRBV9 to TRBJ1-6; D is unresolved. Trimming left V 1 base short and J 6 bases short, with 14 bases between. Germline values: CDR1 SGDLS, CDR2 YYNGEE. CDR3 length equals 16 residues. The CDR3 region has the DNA TGTGCCAGCAGCGTACGAAGACCCGGCGGTAATTCACCCCTCCACTTT. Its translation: CASSVRRPGGNSPLHF.

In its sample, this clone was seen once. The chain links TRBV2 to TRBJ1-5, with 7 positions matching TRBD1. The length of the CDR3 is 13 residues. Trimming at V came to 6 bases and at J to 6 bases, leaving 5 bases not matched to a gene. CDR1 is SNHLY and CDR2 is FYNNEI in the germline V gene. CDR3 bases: TGTGCCAGCAGACAGGGGTCGTCTCAGCCCCAGCATTTT. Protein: CASRQGSSQPQHF.

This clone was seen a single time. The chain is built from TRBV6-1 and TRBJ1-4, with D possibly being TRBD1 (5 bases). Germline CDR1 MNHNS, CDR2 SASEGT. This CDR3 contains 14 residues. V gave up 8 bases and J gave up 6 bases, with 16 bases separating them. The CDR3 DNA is TGTGCCAGCCAGACAGACCGGGAGGATGAAAAACTGTTTTTT. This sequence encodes CASQTDREDEKLFF.

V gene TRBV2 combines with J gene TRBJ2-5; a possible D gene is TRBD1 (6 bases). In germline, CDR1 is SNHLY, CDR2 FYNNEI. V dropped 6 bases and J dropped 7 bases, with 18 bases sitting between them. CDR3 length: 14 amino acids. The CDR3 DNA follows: TGTGCCAGCAGGCCTGACAGGCAACTTGCGACCCAGTACTTC. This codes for CASRPDRQLATQYF.